A selection of T cell receptor beta chains follows, all from one sample in a study of technical replicates of blood from a few donors. TCRdb's table, derived via immunoSEQ multiplex PCR, lists solely in-frame clones and lacks some. The repertoire has 100,000 or so clones, 95% to 96% of them found once; the top ten carry 0.2% to 0.25%. The source material was T cells isolated from PBMCs. The source is a human donor in good health. The CDR3 runs from the conserved cysteine through the conserved F or W. A D gene is named only where the DNA matches it firmly. The size entry is marked missing in some rows and otherwise reads once, few, many or a size class.

CDR3nt: TGTGCCAGTAGTATCCCCAGGGAGGGGTCCAATGAGCAGTTCTTC; CDR3aa: CASSIPREGSNEQFF; j_gene: TRBJ2-1; d_gene: TRBD2; v_gene: TRBV19; abundance: .
CDR3nt: TGTGCCAGCTCACCGTGGATTGGGCCCACGAACACTGAAGCTTTCTTT; CDR3aa: CASSPWIGPTNTEAFF; j_gene: TRBJ1-1; d_gene: .; v_gene: TRBV18; abundance: .
CDR3nt: TGTGCCAGCAGCTTGCAGGGGGCGAGGAATGGCTACACCTTC; CDR3aa: CASSLQGARNGYTF; j_gene: TRBJ1-2; d_gene: TRBD1; v_gene: TRBV5-4; abundance: .
CDR3nt: TGTGCCAGCAGCGTAGGAGCGTCCACTACATCCTACGAGCAGTACTTC; CDR3aa: CASSVGASTTSYEQYF; j_gene: TRBJ2-7; d_gene: .; v_gene: TRBV9; abundance: once
CDR3nt: TGTGCCAGCTCACCGACAGGGGGCATCCTAGGGACCCAGTACTTC; CDR3aa: CASSPTGGILGTQYF; j_gene: TRBJ2-5; d_gene: TRBD1; v_gene: TRBV18; abundance: .
CDR3nt: TGTGCCAGCAGTTACCGGGGTATCCTTGACACTGAAGCTTTCTTT; CDR3aa: CASSYRGILDTEAFF; j_gene: TRBJ1-1; d_gene: .; v_gene: TRBV6-5; abundance: .
CDR3nt: TGCGCCAGCAGCCCGGTACTCTCTGGGGCCAACGTCCTGACTTTC; CDR3aa: CASSPVLSGANVLTF; j_gene: TRBJ2-6; d_gene: .; v_gene: TRBV5-1; abundance: .
CDR3nt: TGTGCCAGCAGTGAAAGCGGGGGGGCCATGAATGAGCAGTTCTTC; CDR3aa: CASSESGGAMNEQFF; j_gene: TRBJ2-1; d_gene: TRBD2; v_gene: TRBV2; abundance: .
CDR3nt: TGTGCCATCAGTGAAGGATTGGGAGCCGGGACAGATGTCTACGAGCAGTACTTC; CDR3aa: CAISEGLGAGTDVYEQYF; j_gene: TRBJ2-7; d_gene: TRBD1; v_gene: TRBV10-3; abundance: .
CDR3nt: TGTGCCAGCAGCCCATGGACTAGCGGGAGCTCCTACGAGCAGTACTTC; CDR3aa: CASSPWTSGSSYEQYF; j_gene: TRBJ2-7; d_gene: TRBD2; v_gene: TRBV28; abundance: .
CDR3nt: TGTGCCAGCAGTTACTCGACGGCTAGCGGAGAGACCCAGTACTTC; CDR3aa: CASSYSTASGETQYF; j_gene: TRBJ2-5; d_gene: TRBD2; v_gene: TRBV6-6; abundance: once
CDR3nt: TGTGCCAGCAGGATCATCCATGGGACAGGATCCTACGAGCAGTACTTC; CDR3aa: CASRIIHGTGSYEQYF; j_gene: TRBJ2-7; d_gene: TRBD1; v_gene: TRBV28; abundance: .
CDR3nt: TGTGCCAGCAGCTTTTCACCCGACACGCAGACCTACGAGCAGTACTTC; CDR3aa: CASSFSPDTQTYEQYF; j_gene: TRBJ2-7; d_gene: .; v_gene: TRBV5-6; abundance: .
CDR3nt: TGTGCTAGTGGTTTGGGACAGGGGTTTGAAAAACTGTTTTTT; CDR3aa: CASGLGQGFEKLFF; j_gene: TRBJ1-4; d_gene: TRBD1; v_gene: TRBV12-5; abundance: .
CDR3nt: TGTGCCAGCAGTTTCAGGGAGGGGAACTATGGCTACACCTTC; CDR3aa: CASSFREGNYGYTF; j_gene: TRBJ1-2; d_gene: .; v_gene: TRBV6-5; abundance: .
CDR3nt: TGTGCCAGTAGGGGGGACAGGGGGCTCACCGTGAACACTGAAGCTTTCTTT; CDR3aa: CASRGDRGLTVNTEAFF; j_gene: TRBJ1-1; d_gene: TRBD1; v_gene: TRBV19; abundance: few
CDR3nt: TGTGCCAGCAGCCGCACTAGCGACTCGAGAACCTACGAGCAGTACTTC; CDR3aa: CASSRTSDSRTYEQYF; j_gene: TRBJ2-7; d_gene: TRBD2; v_gene: TRBV11-2; abundance: .
CDR3nt: TGTGCCAGCAGCTTGGACCTGACAGGGGGCTATGCCACTGAAGCTTTCTTT; CDR3aa: CASSLDLTGGYATEAFF; j_gene: TRBJ1-1; d_gene: TRBD1; v_gene: TRBV5-6; abundance: .
CDR3nt: TGTGCCAGCAGCCCTCGGACAGGGAGCACAGATACGCAGTATTTT; CDR3aa: CASSPRTGSTDTQYF; j_gene: TRBJ2-3; d_gene: TRBD1; v_gene: TRBV11-1; abundance: .
CDR3nt: TGTGCCAGCAGCCGCCAAGAGACCCAGTACTTC; CDR3aa: CASSRQETQYF; j_gene: TRBJ2-5; d_gene: .; v_gene: TRBV7-2; abundance: .